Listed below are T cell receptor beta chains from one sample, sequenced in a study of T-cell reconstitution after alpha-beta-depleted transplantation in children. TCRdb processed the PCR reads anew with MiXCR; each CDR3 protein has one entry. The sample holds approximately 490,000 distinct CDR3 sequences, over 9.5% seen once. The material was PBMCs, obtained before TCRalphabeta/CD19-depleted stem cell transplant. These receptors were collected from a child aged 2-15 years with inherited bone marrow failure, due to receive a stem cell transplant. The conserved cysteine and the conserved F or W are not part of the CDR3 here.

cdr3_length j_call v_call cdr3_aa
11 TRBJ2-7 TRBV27 ASIGLVPYEQY
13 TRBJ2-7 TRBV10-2 ASSEPGLGVYEQY
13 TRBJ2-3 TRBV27 ASKMGGLSTDTQY
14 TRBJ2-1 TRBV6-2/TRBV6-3 ASSPLGTGPIDEQF
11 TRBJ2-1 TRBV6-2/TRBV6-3 ASSYSLGTEQF
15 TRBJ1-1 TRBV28 ASSLIGQGAARTEAF
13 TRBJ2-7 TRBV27 ASSLSPTGNYEQY
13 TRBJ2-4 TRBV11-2 ASSKRGGSKNIQY
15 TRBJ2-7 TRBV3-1 ASSQEKRLAGTYEQY
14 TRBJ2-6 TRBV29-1 SVEGGPHLGANVLT
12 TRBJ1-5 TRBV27 ASSFDTGPQPQH
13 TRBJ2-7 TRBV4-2 ASSHTTSGSYEQY
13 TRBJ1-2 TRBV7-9 ASSLNLGGSYGYT
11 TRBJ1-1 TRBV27 ASSLEGGTEAF
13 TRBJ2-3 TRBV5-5 ASSSPGHVTDTQY
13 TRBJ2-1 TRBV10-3 AISESTLGRNEQF
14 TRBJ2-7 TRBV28 ASTQGGRVTAYEQY
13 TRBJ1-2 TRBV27 ASSPYRGLSYGYT
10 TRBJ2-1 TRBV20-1 SGSLGHNEQF
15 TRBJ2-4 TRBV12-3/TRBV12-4 ASTLGEVVLAKNIQY
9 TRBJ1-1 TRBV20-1 SAIPGRGAF
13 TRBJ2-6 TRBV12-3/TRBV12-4 ASSYGYSGANVLT
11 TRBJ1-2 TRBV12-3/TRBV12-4 ASSLVPIYGYT
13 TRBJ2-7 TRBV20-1 SASGLAGGRDEQY
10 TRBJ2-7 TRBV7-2 ASSLTYGEQY
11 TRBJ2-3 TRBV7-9 GNEAGGTDTQY
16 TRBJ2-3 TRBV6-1 AISEGLAGGRGTDTQY
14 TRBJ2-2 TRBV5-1 ASSGSGSRVTGELF
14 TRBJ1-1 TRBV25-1 ASRPDHPRMNTEAF
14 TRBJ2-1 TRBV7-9 ASSLDLRTGGSEQF
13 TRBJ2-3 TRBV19 ASSIMAGGADTQY
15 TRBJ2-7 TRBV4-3 ASSQALEGLAGNEQY
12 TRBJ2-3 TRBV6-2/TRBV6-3 ASSLSEETDTQY
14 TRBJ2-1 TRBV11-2 ASNSGLAGLYNEQF
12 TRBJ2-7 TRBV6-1 ASGDPPYTYEQY
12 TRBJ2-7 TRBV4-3 ASSQARDSLEQY
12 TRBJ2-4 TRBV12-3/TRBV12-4 ASKPEGLAGIQY
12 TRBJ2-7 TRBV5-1 ASSFSGKGWEQY
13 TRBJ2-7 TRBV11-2 ASSLDRQAPYEQY
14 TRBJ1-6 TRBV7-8 ASSLAGRTYNSPLH
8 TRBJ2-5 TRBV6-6 ATVQETQY
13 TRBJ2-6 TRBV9 ASSVSHSGANVLT
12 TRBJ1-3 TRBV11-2 ASSSQGPGNTIY
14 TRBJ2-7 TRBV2 ASIWEGTSLSYEQY